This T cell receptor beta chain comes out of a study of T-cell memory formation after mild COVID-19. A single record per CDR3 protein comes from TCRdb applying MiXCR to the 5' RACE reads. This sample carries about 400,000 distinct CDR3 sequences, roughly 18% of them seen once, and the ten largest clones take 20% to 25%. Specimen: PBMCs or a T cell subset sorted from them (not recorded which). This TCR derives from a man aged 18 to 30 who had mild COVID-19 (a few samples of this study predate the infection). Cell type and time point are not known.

CDR3 amino acids: CASSASLRYQETQYF. The CDR3 bases are TGTGCCAGCAGCGCCTCTTTAAGGTACCAAGAGACCCAGTACTTC. This sequence joins TRBV9 and TRBJ2-5; D is unclear. In germline, CDR1 is SGDLS, CDR2 YYNGEE. The CDR3 is 15 residues long. Trimming left V 3 bases short and J 0 bases short, with 12 bases between.